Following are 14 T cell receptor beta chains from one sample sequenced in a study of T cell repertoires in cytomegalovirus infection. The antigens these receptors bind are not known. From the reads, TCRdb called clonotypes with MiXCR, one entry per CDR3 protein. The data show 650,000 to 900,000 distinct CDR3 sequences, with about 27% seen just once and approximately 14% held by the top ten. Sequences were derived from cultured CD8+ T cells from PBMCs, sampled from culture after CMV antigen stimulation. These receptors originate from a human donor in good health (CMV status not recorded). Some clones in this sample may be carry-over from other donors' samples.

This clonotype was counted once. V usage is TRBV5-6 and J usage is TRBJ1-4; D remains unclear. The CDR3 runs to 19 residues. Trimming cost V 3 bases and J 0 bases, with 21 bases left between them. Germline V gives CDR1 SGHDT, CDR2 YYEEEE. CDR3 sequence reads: CASSSIINPLGTTNEKLFF. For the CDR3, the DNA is TGTGCCAGCAGCTCGATCATTAATCCCCTTGGAACAACTAATGAAAAACTGTTTTTT. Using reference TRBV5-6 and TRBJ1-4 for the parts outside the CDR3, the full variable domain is DAGVTQSPTHLIKTRGQQVTLRCSPKSGHDTVSWYQQALGQGPQFIFQYYEEEERQRGNFPDRFSGHQFPNYSSELNVNALLLGDSALYLCASSSIINPLGTTNEKLFFGSGTQLSVL.

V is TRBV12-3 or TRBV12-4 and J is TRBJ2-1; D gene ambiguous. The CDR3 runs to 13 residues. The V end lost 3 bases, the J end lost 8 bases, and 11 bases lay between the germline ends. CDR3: CASSFDRNDEQFF. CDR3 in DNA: TGTGCCAGCAGTTTTGATAGAAACGATGAGCAGTTCTTC.

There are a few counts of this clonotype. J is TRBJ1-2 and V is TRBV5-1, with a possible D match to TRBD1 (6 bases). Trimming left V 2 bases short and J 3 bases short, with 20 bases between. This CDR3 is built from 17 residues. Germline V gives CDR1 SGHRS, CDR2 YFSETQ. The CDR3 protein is CASSFPGGQGYDYGYTF. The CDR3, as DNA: TGCGCCAGCAGCTTTCCGGGTGGGCAGGGGTACGACTATGGCTACACCTTC.

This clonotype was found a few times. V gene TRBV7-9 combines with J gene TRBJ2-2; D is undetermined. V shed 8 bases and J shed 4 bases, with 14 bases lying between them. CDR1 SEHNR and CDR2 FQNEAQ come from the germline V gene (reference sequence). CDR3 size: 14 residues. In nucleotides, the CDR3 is TGTGCCAGCCCCTCCGAGCCTACCACCGGGGAGCTGTTTTTT. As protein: CASPSEPTTGELFF.

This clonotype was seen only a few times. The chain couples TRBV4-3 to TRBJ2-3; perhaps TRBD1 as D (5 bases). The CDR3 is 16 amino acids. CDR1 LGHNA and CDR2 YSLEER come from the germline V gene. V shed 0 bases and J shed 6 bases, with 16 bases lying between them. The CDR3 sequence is CASSQDRTTAGDTQYF. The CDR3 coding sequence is TGCGCCAGCAGCCAAGATCGCACAACCGCAGGGGATACGCAGTATTTT.

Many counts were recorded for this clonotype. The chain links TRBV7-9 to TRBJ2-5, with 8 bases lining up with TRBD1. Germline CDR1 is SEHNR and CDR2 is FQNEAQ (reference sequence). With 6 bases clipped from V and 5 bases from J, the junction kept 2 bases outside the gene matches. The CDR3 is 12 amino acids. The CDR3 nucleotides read TGTGCCAGCAGAACAGGGGGGGAGACCCAGTACTTC. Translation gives CASRTGGETQYF.

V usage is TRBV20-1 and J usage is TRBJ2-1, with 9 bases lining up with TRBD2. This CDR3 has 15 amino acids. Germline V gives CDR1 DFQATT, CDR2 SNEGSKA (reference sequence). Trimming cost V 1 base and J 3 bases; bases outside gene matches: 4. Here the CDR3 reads CSARGSSGSYNEQFF. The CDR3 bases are TGCAGTGCTAGAGGGAGTAGCGGGAGCTACAATGAGCAGTTCTTC.

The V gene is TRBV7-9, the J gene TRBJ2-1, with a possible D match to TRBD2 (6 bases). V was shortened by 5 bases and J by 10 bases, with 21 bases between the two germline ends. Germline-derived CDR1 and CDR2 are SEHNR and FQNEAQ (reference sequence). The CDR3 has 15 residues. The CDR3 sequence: CASSKTVSGGREQFF. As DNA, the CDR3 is TGTGCCAGCAGCAAGACCGTTTCCGGTGGGAGGGAGCAGTTCTTC.

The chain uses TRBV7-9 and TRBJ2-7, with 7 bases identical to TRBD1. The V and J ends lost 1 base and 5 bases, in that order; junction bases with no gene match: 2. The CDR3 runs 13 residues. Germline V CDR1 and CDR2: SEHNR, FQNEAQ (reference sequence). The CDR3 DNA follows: TGTGCCAGCAGCTTAGAAGGGGGCGACGAGCAGTACTTC. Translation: CASSLEGGDEQYF.

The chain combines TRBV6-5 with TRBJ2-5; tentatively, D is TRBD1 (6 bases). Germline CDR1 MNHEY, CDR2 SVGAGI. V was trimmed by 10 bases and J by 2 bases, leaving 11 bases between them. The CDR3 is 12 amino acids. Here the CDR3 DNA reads TGTGCCACCACGGACAGTCAAGAGACCCAGTACTTC. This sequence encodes CATTDSQETQYF.

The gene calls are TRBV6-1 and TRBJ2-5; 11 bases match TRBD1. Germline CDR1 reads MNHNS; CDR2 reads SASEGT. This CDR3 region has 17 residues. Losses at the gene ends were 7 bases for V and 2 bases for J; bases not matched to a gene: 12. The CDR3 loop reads CASTETRRDRGQETQYF. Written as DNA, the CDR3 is TGTGCCAGCACCGAGACTCGCCGGGACAGGGGGCAAGAGACCCAGTACTTC.

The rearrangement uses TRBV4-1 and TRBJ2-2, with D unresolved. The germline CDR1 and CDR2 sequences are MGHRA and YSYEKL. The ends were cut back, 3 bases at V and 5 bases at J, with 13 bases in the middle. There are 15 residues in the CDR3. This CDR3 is CASSHPQEGTGELFF. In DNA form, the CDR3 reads TGCGCCAGCAGCCATCCCCAAGAAGGTACCGGGGAGCTGTTTTTT.

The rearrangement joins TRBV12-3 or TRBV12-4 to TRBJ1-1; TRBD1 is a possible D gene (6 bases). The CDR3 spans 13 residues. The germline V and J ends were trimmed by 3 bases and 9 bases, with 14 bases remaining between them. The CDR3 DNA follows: TGTGCCAGCAGTTTGAGGGGGGGGCGCAAAGCTTTCTTT. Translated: CASSLRGGRKAFF.

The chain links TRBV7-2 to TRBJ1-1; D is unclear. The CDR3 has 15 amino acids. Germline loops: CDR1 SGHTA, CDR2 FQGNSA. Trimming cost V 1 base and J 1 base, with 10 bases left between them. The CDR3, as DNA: TGTGCCAGCAGCTTAGGTTCGAATCCGAACACTGAAGCTTTCTTT. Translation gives CASSLGSNPNTEAFF.